This is a list of T cell receptor beta chains from one sample in a study of blood T cell repertoires in COVID-19. Some clones are missing from TCRdb's copy, which holds only in-frame ones; the method was immunoSEQ multiplex PCR. Of 65,000 to 75,000 clones listed, around 86% are singletons. Sequences were obtained from peripheral blood. The source is an elderly woman with active or convalescent COVID-19. CDR3s include the opening cysteine and the closing phenylalanine or tryptophan. Each record gives: clone size, D gene, V gene, J gene, CDR3 protein. D genes are given only for firm matches. Only part of the rows carry a size: once, few, many, or a class if the clone is expanded.

-	-	TRBV30	TRBJ1-1	CAWSVSAGDTEAFF
once	TRBD1	TRBV9	TRBJ1-1	CASSSRQGSSEAFF
few	-	TRBV2	TRBJ1-5	CASSATGGLGGNQPQHF
-	TRBD1	TRBV10-3	TRBJ1-1	CATRTGNTEAFF
few	TRBD1	TRBV30	TRBJ1-4	CASQGDEKLFF
-	TRBD1	TRBV28	TRBJ2-7	CASSLQGTSSYEQYF
-	TRBD1	TRBV18	TRBJ2-1	CASSPGQGSYNEQFF
-	-	TRBV19	TRBJ1-4	CASGTTTNEKLFF
-	-	TRBV6-1	TRBJ1-4	CASSDTGLGEKLFF
-	-	TRBV9	TRBJ1-4	CASSAESLAGEKLFF
-	-	TRBV3-1/TRBV3-2	TRBJ1-1	CASSLGATEAFF